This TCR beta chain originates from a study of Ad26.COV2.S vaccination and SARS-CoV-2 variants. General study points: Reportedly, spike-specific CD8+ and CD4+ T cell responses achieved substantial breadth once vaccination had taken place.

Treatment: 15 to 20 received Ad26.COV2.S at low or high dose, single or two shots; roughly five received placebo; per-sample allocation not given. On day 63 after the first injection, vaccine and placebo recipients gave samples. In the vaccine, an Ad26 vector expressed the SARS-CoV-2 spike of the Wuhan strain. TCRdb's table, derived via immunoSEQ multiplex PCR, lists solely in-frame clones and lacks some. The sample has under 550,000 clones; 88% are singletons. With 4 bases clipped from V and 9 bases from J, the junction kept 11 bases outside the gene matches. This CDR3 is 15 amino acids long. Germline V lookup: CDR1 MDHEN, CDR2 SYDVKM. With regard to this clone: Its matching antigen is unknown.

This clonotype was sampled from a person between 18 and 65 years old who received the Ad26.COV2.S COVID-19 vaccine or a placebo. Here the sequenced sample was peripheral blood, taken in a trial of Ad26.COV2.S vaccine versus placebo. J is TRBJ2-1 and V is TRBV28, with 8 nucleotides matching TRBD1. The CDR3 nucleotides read TGTGCCAGCAGTTCCCCGGGACAGGCGGTGGGTGAGCAGTTCTTC. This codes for CASSSPGQAVGEQFF.